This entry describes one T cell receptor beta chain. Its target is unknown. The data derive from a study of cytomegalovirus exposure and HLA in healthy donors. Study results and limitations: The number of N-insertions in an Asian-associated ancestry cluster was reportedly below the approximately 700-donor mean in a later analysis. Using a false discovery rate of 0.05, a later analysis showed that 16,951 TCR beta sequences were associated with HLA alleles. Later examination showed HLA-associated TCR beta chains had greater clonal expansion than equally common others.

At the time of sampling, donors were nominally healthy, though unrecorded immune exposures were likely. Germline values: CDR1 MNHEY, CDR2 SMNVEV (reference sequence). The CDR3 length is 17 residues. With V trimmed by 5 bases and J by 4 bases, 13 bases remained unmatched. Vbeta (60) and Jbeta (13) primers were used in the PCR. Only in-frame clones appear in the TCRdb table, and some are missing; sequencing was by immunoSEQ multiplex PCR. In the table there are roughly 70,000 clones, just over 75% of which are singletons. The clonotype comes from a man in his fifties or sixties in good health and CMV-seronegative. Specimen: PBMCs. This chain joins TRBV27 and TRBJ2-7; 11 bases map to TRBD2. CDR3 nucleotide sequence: TGTGCCAGCAGTCCTCGAACTAGCGGGAGTAAGGAATACGAGCAGTACTTC. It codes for CASSPRTSGSKEYEQYF.